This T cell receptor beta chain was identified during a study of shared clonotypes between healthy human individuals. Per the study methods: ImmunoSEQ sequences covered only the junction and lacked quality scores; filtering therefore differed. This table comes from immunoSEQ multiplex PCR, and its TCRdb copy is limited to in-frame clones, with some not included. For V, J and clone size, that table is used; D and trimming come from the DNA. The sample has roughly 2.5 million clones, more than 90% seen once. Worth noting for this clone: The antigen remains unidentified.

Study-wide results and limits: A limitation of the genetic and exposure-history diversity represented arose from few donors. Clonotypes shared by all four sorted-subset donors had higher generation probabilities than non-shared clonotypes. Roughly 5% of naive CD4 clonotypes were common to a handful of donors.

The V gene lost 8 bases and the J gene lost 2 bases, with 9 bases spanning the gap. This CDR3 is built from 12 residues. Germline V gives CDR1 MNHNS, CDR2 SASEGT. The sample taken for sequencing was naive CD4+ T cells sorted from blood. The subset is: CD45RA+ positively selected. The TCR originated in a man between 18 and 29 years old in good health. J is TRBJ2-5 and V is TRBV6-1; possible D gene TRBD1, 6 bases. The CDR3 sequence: CASSDSQETQYF. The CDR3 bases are TGTGCCAGCTCGGACAGTCAAGAGACCCAGTACTTC.